One and the same sample provided the 15 T cell receptor beta chains below, sequenced in a study of CD8 T cells in Susac syndrome. Reverse transcription of roughly 0.5 to 1 ug RNA used random hexamers. TCRdb analysed the immunoSEQ multiplex PCR reads with MiXCR anew, one entry per CDR3 protein. The sample has approximately 150,000 distinct CDR3 sequences; 90% to 95% are singletons. The sample comprised CD4+ T cells from PBMCs. Source of these receptors: a human donor in good health.

The chain is built from TRBV29-1 and TRBJ2-6; D is uncertain. The CDR3 has 13 amino acids. Germline CDR1 SQVTM, CDR2 ANQGSEA. Between the trimmed V and J ends, which lost 4 bases and 0 bases, there was a span of 4 bases. This CDR3 reads CSVVYSGANVLTF. CDR3 in DNA: TGCAGCGTTGTTTACTCTGGGGCCAACGTCCTGACTTTC. Based on the CDR3 plus reference TRBV29-1 and TRBJ2-6, the full variable domain is SAVISQKPSRDICQRGTSLTIQCQVDSQVTMMFWYRQQPGQSLTLIATANQGSEATYESGFVIDKFPISRPNLTFSTLTVSNMSPEDSSIYLCSVVYSGANVLTFGAGSRLTVL.

In this sample, this clonotype turned up a few times. The chain couples TRBV5-1 to TRBJ2-1, with 10 bases fitting TRBD1. From germline, CDR1 is SGHRS and CDR2 YFSETQ. V was pared by 4 bases and J by 6 bases, with 7 bases of the junction left unmatched. CDR3 length equals 15 residues. The CDR3 DNA follows: TGCGCCAGCAGCCCATCGGGACAGGGGTCCAATGAGCAGTTCTTC. It encodes CASSPSGQGSNEQFF.

This chain links TRBV4-3 with TRBJ1-2; D is ambiguous. The germline V gene has CDR1 LGHNA and CDR2 YSLEER. Trimming shortened V by 2 bases and J by 2 bases, and 6 bases separated the two germline ends. The CDR3 totals 13 residues. CDR3 region: CASSQIGNYGYTF. The CDR3 DNA is TGCGCCAGCAGCCAAATAGGGAACTATGGCTACACCTTC.

The CDR3 region is CASSPQGGEQETQYF. The CDR3 bases are TGCGCCAGCAGCCCTCAGGGAGGCGAACAAGAGACCCAGTACTTC. This chain connects TRBV5-1 to TRBJ2-5; perhaps TRBD2 as D (6 bases). CDR1 SGHRS and CDR2 YFSETQ come from the germline V gene. The CDR3 is 15 amino acids. Trimming removed 4 bases from V and 2 bases from J, with 15 bases in between.

This chain connects TRBV4-3 to TRBJ1-1; D unresolved. Looked up from germline, CDR1 is LGHNA and CDR2 is YSLEER. This CDR3 region has 15 residues. V lost 1 base, J lost 0 bases, and 9 bases lay in between. The CDR3 DNA follows: TGCGCCAGCAGCCAAGGTTACGACCTGAACACTGAAGCTTTCTTT. This encodes CASSQGYDLNTEAFF.

V usage is TRBV19 and J usage is TRBJ2-3; D unclear. V dropped 4 bases and J dropped 5 bases, with 13 bases sitting between them. The germline CDR1 and CDR2 sequences are LNHDA and SQIVND (reference sequence). The CDR3 covers 14 residues. CDR3 in amino acids: CASSTRTPGDTQYF. The CDR3 DNA reads as TGTGCCAGTAGTACCCGGACCCCGGGAGATACGCAGTATTTT.

CDR3 region: CSRVEQYF. CDR3 sequence (DNA): TGCAGTCGGGTCGAGCAGTACTTC. The J gene is TRBJ2-7, the V gene TRBV29-1, with D uncertain. CDR1 SQVTM and CDR2 ANQGSEA come from the germline V gene. The CDR3 consists of 8 residues.

The chain employs TRBV18 and TRBJ2-4; D not resolved. V lost 6 bases to trimming and J lost 2 bases, with 11 bases between them. The CDR3 contains 14 residues. Germline values: CDR1 KGHSH, CDR2 LQKENI. The CDR3 DNA sequence: TGTGCCAGCTCCCCTTCTCGGCCCAAAAACATTCAGTACTTC. It is translated as CASSPSRPKNIQYF. The full variable domain, completed using reference TRBV18 and TRBJ2-4, is NAGVMQNPRHLVRRRGQEARLRCSPMKGHSHVYWYRQLPEEGLKFMVYLQKENIIDESGMPKERFSAEFPKEGPSILRIQQVVRGDSAAYFCASSPSRPKNIQYFGAGTRLSVL.

The CDR3 reads CAWDDRGYYEQYF. CDR3 bases: TGTGCCTGGGACGACAGGGGCTACTACGAGCAGTACTTC. The chain couples TRBV30 to TRBJ2-7; 8 positions match TRBD1. Losses at the gene ends were 5 bases for V and 3 bases for J; bases not matched to a gene: 6. The CDR3 length is 13 residues. CDR1 and CDR2 (germline): GTSNPN, SVGIG (reference sequence).

The gene calls are TRBV3-1 and TRBJ1-5, with D tentatively TRBD1 (6 bases). V was trimmed by 3 bases and J by 7 bases, leaving 16 bases between them. This CDR3 region has 15 residues. The germline V gene encodes CDR1 LGHDT and CDR2 YNNKEL (reference sequence). The chain's CDR3 is CASSQDLGGGQPQHF. DNA for the CDR3: TGTGCCAGCAGCCAGGACTTAGGGGGAGGACAGCCCCAGCATTTT.

The chain couples TRBV14 to TRBJ2-5; 10 positions agree with TRBD2. Per the germline V gene, CDR1 is SGHDN and CDR2 is FVKESK. There are 15 residues in the CDR3. V shed 1 base and J 2 bases; nucleotides not matched to a gene: 1. The CDR3 sequence is CASSQGTSGQETQYF. Here the CDR3 DNA reads TGTGCCAGCAGCCAAGGGACTAGCGGACAAGAGACCCAGTACTTC.

The chain has TRBV9 and TRBJ1-5; D not certain. Germline V gene data show CDR1 as SGDLS and CDR2 as YYNGEE. V was clipped by 3 bases and J by 3 bases, with 13 bases between them. The CDR3 length is 15 residues. In nucleotides, the CDR3 is TGTGCCAGCAGCGGGTCCCCTTCCCACAATCAGCCCCAGCATTTT. Residues: CASSGSPSHNQPQHF.

The rearrangement links TRBV4-3 to TRBJ2-5; D could derive from TRBD1 or TRBD2 (5 bases each). Trimming pared 1 base from V and 5 bases from J, leaving 11 bases between. Germline V gene lookup returns CDR1 LGHNA and CDR2 YSLEER. The CDR3 sequence is 14 residues long. CDR3 bases: TGCGCCAGCAGCCAAGGAAGAGGGGTGGAGACCCAGTACTTC. It encodes CASSQGRGVETQYF.

V usage is TRBV11-2 and J usage is TRBJ2-5; the match to TRBD2 covers 7 bases. The junction had 8 bases not matched to a gene; V was cut back by 1 base and J by 3 bases. Germline V gene data show CDR1 as SGHAT and CDR2 as FQNNGV. This CDR3 region has 16 residues. CDR3 loop: CASSLGFMGGKETQYF. The CDR3 DNA sequence: TGTGCCAGCAGCTTAGGATTCATGGGGGGGAAAGAGACCCAGTACTTC.

The CDR3 DNA is TGCGCCAGCACCCCCAGCGGAGGGGGCACTGGGGCCAACGTCCTGACTTTC. It yields the protein CASTPSGGGTGANVLTF. The chain has TRBV5-1 and TRBJ2-6, with D maybe TRBD1 (7 bases). The CDR3 runs to 17 residues. With 6 bases removed from V and 2 bases from J, the gap between germline ends came to 18 bases. Germline V gene lookup returns CDR1 SGHRS and CDR2 YFSETQ.